This entry is about one T cell receptor (beta chain). This specimen comes from a study of regulatory T cells in long-lasting Graves disease. V lost 4 bases and J lost 4; bases outside the gene matches: 13. The CDR3 length is 18 residues. Germline CDR1 reads MDHEN; CDR2 reads SYDVKM. For TCR beta, libraries came from iRepertoire HTBI primers and Arm-PCR of CDR3 regions. Using its own MiXCR run on the multiplex PCR reads, TCRdb lists one record per CDR3 protein. Altogether 380,000 or so distinct CDR3 sequences are present, 16% being singletons, with the ten largest covering around 20%. Time point noted: newly diagnosed GD, antithyroid drugs for less than 3 months. PBMC RNA served as the TCR library source. These sequences were also reported in another study, on T cells in Graves' hyperthyroidism and ophthalmopathy.

The clonotype was recovered from a woman aged 18-30 years with Graves disease. The starting material was peripheral blood mononuclear cells (PBMCs), obtained at new diagnosis, from a patient treated with antithyroid drugs. This sequence joins TRBV28 and TRBJ2-6; TRBD1 matches 7 bases. CDR3 sequence: CASSSHRGTGTGANVLTF. In DNA, the CDR3 is TGTGCCAGCAGTTCCCACAGGGGAACAGGGACCGGGGCCAACGTCCTGACTTTC.